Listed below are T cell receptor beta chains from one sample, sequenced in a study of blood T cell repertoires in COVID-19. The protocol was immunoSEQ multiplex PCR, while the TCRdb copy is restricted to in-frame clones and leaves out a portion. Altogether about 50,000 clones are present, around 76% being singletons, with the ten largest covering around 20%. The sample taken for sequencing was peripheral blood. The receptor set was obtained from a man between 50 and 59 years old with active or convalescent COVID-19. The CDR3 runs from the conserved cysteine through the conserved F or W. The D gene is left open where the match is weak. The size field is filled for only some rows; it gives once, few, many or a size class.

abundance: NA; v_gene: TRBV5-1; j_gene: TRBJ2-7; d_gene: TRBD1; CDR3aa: CASSLEGVGTGAYEQYF; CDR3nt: TGCGCCAGCAGCTTGGAAGGCGTTGGGACAGGGGCATACGAGCAGTACTTC
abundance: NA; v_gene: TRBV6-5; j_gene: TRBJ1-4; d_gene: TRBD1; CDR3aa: CASSYSGGDEKLFF; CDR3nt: TGTGCCAGCAGTTACTCAGGGGGCGATGAAAAACTGTTTTTT
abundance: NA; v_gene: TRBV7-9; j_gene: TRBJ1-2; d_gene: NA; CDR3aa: CASSLRGGPNYGYTF; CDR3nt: TGTGCCAGCAGCCTAAGGGGCGGTCCTAACTATGGCTACACCTTC
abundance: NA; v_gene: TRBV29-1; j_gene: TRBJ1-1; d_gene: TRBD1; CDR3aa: CSAGTGSNTEAFF; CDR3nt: TGCAGCGCAGGGACAGGGTCGAACACTGAAGCTTTCTTT
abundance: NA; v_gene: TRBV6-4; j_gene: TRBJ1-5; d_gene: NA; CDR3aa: CASSDSSSVSNQPQHF; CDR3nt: TGTGCCAGCAGTGACAGTTCTTCGGTTAGCAATCAGCCCCAGCATTTT
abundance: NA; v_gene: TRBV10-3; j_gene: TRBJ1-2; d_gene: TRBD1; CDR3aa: CAISEEGAGYGYTF; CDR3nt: TGTGCCATCAGTGAGGAGGGGGCCGGCTATGGCTACACCTTC
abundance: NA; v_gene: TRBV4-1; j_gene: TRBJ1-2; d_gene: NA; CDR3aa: CASSQPTAPKYGYTF; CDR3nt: TGCGCCAGCAGCCAACCGACAGCTCCCAAATATGGCTACACCTTC
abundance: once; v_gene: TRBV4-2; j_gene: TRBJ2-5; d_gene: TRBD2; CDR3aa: CASSQGLAGGHETQYF; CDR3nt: TGTGCCAGCAGCCAAGGGCTAGCGGGGGGGCATGAGACCCAGTACTTC
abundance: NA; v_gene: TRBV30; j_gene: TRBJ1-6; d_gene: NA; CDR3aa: CAWRAFGWESSYNSPLHF; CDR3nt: TGTGCCTGGAGAGCCTTTGGCTGGGAGAGCTCCTATAATTCACCCCTCCACTTT
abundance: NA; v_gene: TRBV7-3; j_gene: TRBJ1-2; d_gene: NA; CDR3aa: CASSPQGKEGYTF; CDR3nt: TGTGCCAGCAGCCCCCAGGGAAAGGAGGGCTACACCTTC
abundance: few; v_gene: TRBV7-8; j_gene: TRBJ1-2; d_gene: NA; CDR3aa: CASSTLTLGYGYTF; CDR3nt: TGTGCCAGCAGCACTCTGACCCTCGGGTATGGCTACACCTTC
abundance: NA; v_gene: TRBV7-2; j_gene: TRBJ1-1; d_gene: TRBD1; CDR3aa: CASSEGAGTEAFF; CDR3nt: TGTGCCAGCAGCGAGGGGGCCGGAACTGAAGCTTTCTTT
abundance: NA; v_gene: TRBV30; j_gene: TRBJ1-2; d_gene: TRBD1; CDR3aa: CAWSTTGGIGYGYTF; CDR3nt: TGTGCCTGGAGTACTACAGGGGGCATTGGATATGGCTACACCTTC
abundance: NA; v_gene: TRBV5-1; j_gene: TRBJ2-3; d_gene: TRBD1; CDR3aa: CASSPGGTAATDTQYF; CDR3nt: TGCGCCAGCAGCCCAGGGGGCACTGCTGCCACAGATACGCAGTATTTT
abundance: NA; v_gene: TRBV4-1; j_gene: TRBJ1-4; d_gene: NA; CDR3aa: CASSQGVKLFF; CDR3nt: TGCGCCAGCAGCCAAGGCGTAAAACTGTTTTTT
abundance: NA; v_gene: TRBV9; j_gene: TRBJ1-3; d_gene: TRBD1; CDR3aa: CASSVWGTGVGNTIYF; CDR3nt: TGTGCCAGCAGCGTGTGGGGAACAGGGGTTGGAAACACCATATATTTT
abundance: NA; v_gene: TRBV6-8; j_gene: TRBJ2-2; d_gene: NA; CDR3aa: CASKRGMNTGELFF; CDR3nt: TGTGCCAGCAAACGGGGGATGAACACCGGGGAGCTGTTTTTT
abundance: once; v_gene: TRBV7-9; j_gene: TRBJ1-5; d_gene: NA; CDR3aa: CASSLGTANINQPQHF; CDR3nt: TGTGCCAGCAGCTTAGGGACAGCGAATATTAATCAGCCCCAGCATTTT
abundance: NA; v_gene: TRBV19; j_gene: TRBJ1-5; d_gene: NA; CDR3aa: CATGSNQPQHF; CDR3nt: TGTGCCACGGGGAGCAATCAGCCCCAGCATTTT
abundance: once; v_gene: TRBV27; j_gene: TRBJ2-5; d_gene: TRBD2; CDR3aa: CASSLKSGRAQETQYF; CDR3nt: TGTGCCAGCAGTTTAAAGAGCGGGAGAGCGCAAGAGACCCAGTACTTC
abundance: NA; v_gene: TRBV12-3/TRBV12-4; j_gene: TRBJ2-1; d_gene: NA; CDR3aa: CASKLNRGEQFF; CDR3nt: TGTGCCAGCAAACTTAACCGGGGGGAGCAGTTCTTC
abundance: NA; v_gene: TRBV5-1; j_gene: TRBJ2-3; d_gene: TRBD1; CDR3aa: CASSKGTGGTDTQYF; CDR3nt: TGCGCCAGCAGCAAAGGGACAGGGGGGACAGATACGCAGTATTTT
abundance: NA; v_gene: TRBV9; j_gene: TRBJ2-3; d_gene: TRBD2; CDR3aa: CASSAGLATDTQYF; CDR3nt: TGTGCCAGCAGCGCGGGACTAGCCACAGATACGCAGTATTTT